This entry is about one T cell receptor (beta chain). TCRdb keeps only in-frame clones here, not all; method: immunoSEQ multiplex PCR. The repertoire holds tens of thousands of clones, with 84% as singletons. The sample comes from a study of OX40 agonist ivuxolimab in advanced cancers. The germline V gene encodes CDR1 MDHEN and CDR2 SYDVKM. V was trimmed by 3 bases and J by 1 base, leaving 4 bases between them. The CDR3 consists of 13 residues. This chain uses TRBV28 with TRBJ1-5; no clear D. This sequence was found in an adult with an advanced solid tumor such as melanoma, head and neck, liver or kidney cancer. This material consisted of CD4+ or CD8+ T cells sorted from blood, taken in a trial of the OX40 agonist ivuxolimab. The CDR3 protein is CASSFDSNQPQHF. CDR3 bases: TGTGCCAGCAGTTTCGACAGCAATCAGCCCCAGCATTTT.